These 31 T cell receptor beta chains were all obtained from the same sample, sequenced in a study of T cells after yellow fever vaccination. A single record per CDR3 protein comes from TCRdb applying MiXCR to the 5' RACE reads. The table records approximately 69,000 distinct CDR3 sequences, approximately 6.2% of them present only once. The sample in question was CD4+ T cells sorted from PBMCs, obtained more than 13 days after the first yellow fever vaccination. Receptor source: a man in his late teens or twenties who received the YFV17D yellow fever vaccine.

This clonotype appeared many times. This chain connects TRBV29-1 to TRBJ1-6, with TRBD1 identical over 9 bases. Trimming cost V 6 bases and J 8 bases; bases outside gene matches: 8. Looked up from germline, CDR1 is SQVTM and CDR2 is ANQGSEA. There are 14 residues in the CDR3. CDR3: CSVKPGQGDSPLHF. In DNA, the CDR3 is TGCAGCGTCAAGCCGGGACAGGGTGATTCACCCCTCCACTTT.

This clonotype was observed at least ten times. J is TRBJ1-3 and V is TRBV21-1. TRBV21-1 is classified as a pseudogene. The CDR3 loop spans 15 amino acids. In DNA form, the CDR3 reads TGTGCCAGCAGCAAAGTCGGGACCTCTGGAAACACCATATATTTT. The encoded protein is CASSKVGTSGNTIYF.

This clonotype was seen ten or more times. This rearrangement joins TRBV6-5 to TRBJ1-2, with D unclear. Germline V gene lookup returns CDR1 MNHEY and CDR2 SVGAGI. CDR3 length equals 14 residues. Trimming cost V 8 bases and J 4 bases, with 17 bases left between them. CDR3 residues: CASRLITAVYGYTF. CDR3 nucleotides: TGTGCCAGCCGCCTCATTACAGCAGTCTATGGCTACACCTTC.

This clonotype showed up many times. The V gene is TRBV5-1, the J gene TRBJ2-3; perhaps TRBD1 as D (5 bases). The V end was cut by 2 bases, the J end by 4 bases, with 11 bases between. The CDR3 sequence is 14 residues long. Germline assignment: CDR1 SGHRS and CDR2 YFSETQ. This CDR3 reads CASSLGAPPDTQYF. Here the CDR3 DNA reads TGCGCCAGCAGCTTAGGGGCACCCCCAGATACGCAGTATTTT.

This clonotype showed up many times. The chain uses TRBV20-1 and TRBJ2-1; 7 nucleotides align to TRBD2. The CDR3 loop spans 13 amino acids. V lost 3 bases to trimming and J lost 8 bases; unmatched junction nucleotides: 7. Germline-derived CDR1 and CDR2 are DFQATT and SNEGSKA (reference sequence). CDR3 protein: CSARGGSLDEQFF. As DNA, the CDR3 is TGCAGTGCTAGGGGGGGGAGCCTGGATGAGCAGTTCTTC.

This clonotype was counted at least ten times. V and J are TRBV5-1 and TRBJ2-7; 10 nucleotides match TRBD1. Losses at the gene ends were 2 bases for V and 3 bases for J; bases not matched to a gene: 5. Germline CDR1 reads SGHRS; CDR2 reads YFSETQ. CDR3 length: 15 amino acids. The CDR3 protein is CASSFGDRGYYEQYF. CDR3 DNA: TGCGCCAGCAGCTTTGGGGACAGGGGATACTACGAGCAGTACTTC.

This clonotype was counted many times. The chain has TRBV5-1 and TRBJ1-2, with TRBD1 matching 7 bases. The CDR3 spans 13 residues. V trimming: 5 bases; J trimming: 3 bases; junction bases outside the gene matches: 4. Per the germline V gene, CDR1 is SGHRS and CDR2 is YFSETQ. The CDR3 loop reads CASSPDRDYGYTF. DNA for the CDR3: TGCGCCAGCAGTCCTGACAGGGACTATGGCTACACCTTC.

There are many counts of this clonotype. DNA for the CDR3: TGTGCCATCACCGGACAAGACCAAGAGACCCAGTACTTC. Its translation is CAITGQDQETQYF. This chain links TRBV10-3 with TRBJ2-5; D may be TRBD1 (5 bases). V was pared by 7 bases and J by 0 bases, with 9 bases between. This CDR3 contains 13 residues. The germline CDR1 and CDR2 sequences are ENHRY and SYGVKD.

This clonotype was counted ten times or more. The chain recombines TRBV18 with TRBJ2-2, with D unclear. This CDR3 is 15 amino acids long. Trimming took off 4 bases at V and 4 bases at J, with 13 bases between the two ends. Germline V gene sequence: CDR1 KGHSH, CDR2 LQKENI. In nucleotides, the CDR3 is TGTGCCAGCTCACTGGCGTCGCGAGTCACCGGGGAGCTGTTTTTT. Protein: CASSLASRVTGELFF.

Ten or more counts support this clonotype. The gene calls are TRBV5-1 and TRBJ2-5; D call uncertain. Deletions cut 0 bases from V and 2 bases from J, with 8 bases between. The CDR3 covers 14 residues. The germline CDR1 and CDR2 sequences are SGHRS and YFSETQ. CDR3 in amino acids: CASSLDLPQETQYF. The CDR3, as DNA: TGCGCCAGCAGCTTGGATCTCCCTCAAGAGACCCAGTACTTC.

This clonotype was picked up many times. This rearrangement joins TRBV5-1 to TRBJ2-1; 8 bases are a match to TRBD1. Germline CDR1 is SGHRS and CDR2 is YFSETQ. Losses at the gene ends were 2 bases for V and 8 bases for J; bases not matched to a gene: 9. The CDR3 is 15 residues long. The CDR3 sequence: CASSFYGQGQDEQFF. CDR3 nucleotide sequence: TGCGCCAGCAGCTTCTATGGACAGGGACAAGATGAGCAGTTCTTC.

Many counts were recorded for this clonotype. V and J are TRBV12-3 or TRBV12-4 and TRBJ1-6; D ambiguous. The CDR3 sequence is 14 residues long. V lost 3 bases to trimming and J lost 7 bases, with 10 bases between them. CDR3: CASSFGQLNSPLHF. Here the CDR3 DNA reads TGTGCCAGCAGTTTCGGGCAGCTGAATTCACCCCTCCACTTT.

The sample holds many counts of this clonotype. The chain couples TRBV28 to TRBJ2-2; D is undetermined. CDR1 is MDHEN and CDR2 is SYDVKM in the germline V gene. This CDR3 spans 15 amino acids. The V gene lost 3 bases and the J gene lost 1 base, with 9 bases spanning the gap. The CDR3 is CASSLTHWNTGELFF. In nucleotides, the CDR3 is TGTGCCAGCAGTTTGACTCACTGGAACACCGGGGAGCTGTTTTTT.

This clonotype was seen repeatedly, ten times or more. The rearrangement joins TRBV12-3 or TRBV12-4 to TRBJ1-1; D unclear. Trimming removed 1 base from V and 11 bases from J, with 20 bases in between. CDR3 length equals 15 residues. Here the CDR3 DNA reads TGTGCCAGCAGTTTAGGACCATACGCGATACCTCGGGCTTTCTTT. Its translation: CASSLGPYAIPRAFF.

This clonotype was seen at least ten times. The CDR3 coding sequence is TGCAGCGTTGAAGATCTTCGAGACAGAAACTATGGCTACACCTTC. The encoded protein is CSVEDLRDRNYGYTF. The chain carries TRBV29-1 and TRBJ1-2; D may be TRBD1 (5 bases). The CDR3 sequence is 15 residues long. Germline assignment: CDR1 SQVTM and CDR2 ANQGSEA. With 0 bases removed from V and 2 bases from J, the gap between germline ends came to 13 bases.

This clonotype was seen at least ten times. The DNA of the CDR3 is TGTGCCAGCAGCTTATACCTGGGACCCGGGGAGCTGTTTTTT. This gives the protein CASSLYLGPGELFF. This rearrangement joins TRBV7-2 to TRBJ2-2, with D perhaps being TRBD1 or TRBD2 (5 bases each). The CDR3 has 14 residues. Trimming stripped 2 bases from V and 6 bases from J, with 10 bases between. Germline CDR1 is SGHTA and CDR2 is FQGNSA.

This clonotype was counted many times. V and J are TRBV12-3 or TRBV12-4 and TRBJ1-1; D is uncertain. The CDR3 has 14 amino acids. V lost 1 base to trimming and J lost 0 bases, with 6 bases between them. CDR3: CASSLGALNTEAFF. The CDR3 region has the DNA TGTGCCAGCAGTTTAGGAGCCTTGAACACTGAAGCTTTCTTT.

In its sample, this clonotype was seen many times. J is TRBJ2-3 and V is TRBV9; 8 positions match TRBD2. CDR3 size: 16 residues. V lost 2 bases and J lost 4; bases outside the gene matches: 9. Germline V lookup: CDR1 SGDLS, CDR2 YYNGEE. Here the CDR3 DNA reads TGTGCCAGCAGCGTGTACCTTAGCGGGGCCGCAGATACGCAGTATTTT. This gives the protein CASSVYLSGAADTQYF.

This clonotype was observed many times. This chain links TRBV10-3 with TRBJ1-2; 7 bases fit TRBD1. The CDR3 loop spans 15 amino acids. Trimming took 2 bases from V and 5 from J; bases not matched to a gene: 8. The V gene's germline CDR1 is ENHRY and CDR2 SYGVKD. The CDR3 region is CAISEPGTDTYGYTF. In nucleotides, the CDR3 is TGTGCCATCAGTGAGCCGGGGACAGACACTTATGGCTACACCTTC.

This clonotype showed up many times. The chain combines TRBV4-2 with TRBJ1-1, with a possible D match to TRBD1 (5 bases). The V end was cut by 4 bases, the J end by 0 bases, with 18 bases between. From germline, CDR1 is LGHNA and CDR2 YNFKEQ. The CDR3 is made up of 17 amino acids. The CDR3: CASSPDPDSLMNTEAFF. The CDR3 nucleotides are TGTGCCAGCAGCCCCGATCCAGACAGTCTGATGAACACTGAAGCTTTCTTT.

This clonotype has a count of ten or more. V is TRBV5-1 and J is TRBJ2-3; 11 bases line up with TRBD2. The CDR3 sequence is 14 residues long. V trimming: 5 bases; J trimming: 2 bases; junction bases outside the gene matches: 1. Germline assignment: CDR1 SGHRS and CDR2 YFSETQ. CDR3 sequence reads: CASRTSGVTDTQYF. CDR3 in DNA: TGCGCCAGCAGGACTAGCGGGGTCACAGATACGCAGTATTTT.

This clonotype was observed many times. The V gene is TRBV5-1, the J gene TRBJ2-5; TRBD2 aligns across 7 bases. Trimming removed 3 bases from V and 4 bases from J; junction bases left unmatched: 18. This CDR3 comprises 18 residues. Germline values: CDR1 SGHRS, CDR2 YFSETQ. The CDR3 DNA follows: TGCGCCAGCAGCTCCCGCCTAACGGGGGGTCCGGTCCGAGAGACCCAGTACTTC. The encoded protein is CASSSRLTGGPVRETQYF. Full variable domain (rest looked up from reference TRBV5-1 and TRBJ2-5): KAGVTQTPRYLIKTRGQQVTLSCSPISGHRSVSWYQQTPGQGLQFLFEYFSETQRNKGNFPGRFSGRQFSNSRSEMNVSTLELGDSALYLCASSSRLTGGPVRETQYFGPGTRLLVL.

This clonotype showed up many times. CDR3: CASSPQGSGELFF. In DNA, the CDR3 is TGCGCCAGCAGCCCACAGGGTTCTGGGGAGCTGTTTTTT. J is TRBJ2-2 and V is TRBV4-3; a possible D gene is TRBD1 (6 bases). CDR3 length: 13 amino acids. CDR1 LGHNA and CDR2 YSLEER come from the germline V gene. Trimming removed 4 bases from V and 8 bases from J, with 11 bases in between.

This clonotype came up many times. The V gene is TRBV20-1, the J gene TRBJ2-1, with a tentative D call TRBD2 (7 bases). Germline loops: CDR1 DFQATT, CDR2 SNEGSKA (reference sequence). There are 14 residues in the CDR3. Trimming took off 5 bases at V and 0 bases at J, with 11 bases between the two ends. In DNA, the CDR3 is TGCAGTGCTGGCGGGGGCCACTCCTACAATGAGCAGTTCTTC. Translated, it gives CSAGGGHSYNEQFF.

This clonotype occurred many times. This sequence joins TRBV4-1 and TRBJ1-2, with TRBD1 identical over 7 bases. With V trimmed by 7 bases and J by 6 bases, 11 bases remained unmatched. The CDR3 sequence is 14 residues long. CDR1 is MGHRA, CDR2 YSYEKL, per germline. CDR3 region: CASKNNRGRDGYTF. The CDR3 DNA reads TGCGCCAGCAAGAATAACAGGGGTAGGGATGGCTACACCTTC.

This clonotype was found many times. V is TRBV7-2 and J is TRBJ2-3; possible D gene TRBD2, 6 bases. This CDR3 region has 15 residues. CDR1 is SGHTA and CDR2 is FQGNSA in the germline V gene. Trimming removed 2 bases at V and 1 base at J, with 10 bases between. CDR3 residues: CASSLNPSGTDTQYF. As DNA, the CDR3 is TGTGCCAGCAGCTTAAACCCTAGCGGCACAGATACGCAGTATTTT. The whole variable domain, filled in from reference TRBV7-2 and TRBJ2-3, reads GAGVSQSPSNKVTEKGKDVELRCDPISGHTALYWYRQSLGQGLEFLIYFQGNSAPDKSGLPSDRFSAERTGGSVSTLTIQRTQQEDSAVYLCASSLNPSGTDTQYFGPGTRLTVL.

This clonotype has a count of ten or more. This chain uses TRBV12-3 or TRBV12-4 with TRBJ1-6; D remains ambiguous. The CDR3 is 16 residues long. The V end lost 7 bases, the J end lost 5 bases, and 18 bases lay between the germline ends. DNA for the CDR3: TGTGCCAGCACTCCCGCTTTGGGCAGTAATAATTCACCCCTCCACTTT. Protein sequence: CASTPALGSNNSPLHF.

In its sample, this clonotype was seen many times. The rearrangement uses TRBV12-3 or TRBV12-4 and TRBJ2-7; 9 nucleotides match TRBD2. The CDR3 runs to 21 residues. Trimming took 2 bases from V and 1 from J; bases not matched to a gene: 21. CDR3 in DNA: TGTGCCAGCAGTTTAAGAAAGGGGGGCCTACAGCTAGCGGGGCCTTCCTACGAGCAGTACTTC. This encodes CASSLRKGGLQLAGPSYEQYF.

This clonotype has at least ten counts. The CDR3, as DNA: TGTGCCAGCAGCCCCAATAGCGGGGGGGCCGGTACGCAGTATTTT. Translation gives CASSPNSGGAGTQYF. The chain employs TRBV2 and TRBJ2-3; 11 positions match TRBD2. Trimming removed 6 bases from V and 8 bases from J; junction bases left unmatched: 10. This CDR3 has 15 amino acids. CDR1 and CDR2 from the germline V gene are SNHLY and FYNNEI.

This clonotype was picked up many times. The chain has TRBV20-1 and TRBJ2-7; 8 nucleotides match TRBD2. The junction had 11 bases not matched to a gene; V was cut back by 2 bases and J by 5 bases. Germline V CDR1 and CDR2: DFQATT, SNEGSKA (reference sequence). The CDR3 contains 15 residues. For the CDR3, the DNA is TGCAGTGCTAGAAATCCCCGAGGGCGGGGGGACGAGCAGTACTTC. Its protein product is CSARNPRGRGDEQYF.

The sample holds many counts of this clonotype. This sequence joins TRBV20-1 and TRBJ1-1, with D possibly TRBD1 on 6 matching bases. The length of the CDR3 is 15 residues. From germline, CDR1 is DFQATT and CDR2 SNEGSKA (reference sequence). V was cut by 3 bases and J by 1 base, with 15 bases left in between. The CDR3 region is CSASPSGTPNTEAFF. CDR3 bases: TGCAGTGCTAGCCCGTCTGGGACACCGAACACTGAAGCTTTCTTT.